This TCR beta chain comes out of a study of cytomegalovirus exposure and HLA in healthy donors. Overall study: Most genotyped donors, around 78% of 350 to 500, had Caucasian-associated genetic ancestry. Study-level findings and limits: Among TCR beta chains, those listed as cytomegalovirus-associated numbered some 170.

A multiplex PCR was run with 60 Vbeta primers and 13 Jbeta primers. The assay was immunoSEQ multiplex PCR, and TCRdb's table has in-frame clones only and misses some. Seen here are roughly 130,000 clones, less than 80% observed once, and the top ten hold 5.5% to 7%. Unrecorded immune exposures were likely, despite nominal health at sampling. This clone has only a few counts. The antigen is unknown. The sequence derives from a man aged 40-50 years in good health and CMV-seropositive. The sample taken for sequencing was PBMCs.

CDR3 sequence (DNA): TGTGCCAGCAGTTACCCCACTCAGGGCCCGAGAGGCTACACCTTC. This encodes CASSYPTQGPRGYTF. This chain links TRBV6-6 with TRBJ1-2, with a weak D call TRBD1 (5 bases). Germline CDR1 and CDR2: MNHNY and SVGAGI (reference sequence). The CDR3 length is 15 residues. V was clipped by 2 bases and J by 8 bases, with 18 bases between them.